The table lists the clone carrying this TCR beta chain with many counts. No antigen is known for it. These data originate in a study of spatial heterogeneity in lung cancer. Study summary: Sequencing was performed on follow-up PBMC samples when available, collected at a median of around two years after resection. Findings and limits, study-wide: Circulating ubiquitous expanded tumor TCRs were observed more frequently at resection than at follow-up.

V gave up 5 bases and J gave up 2 bases, with 7 bases separating them. CDR3 size: 12 residues. Germline V lookup: CDR1 MDHEN, CDR2 SYDVKM. From the 5' RACE reads, TCRdb called clonotypes with MiXCR, one entry per CDR3 protein. The data hold approximately 30,000 distinct CDR3 sequences, with 8.5% to 12% observed a single time. Indicated time point: blood at routine non-recurrence follow-up after resection. Frozen PBMC, nontumor lung or tumor provided whole RNA, which was sequenced unsorted. The sequence was collected from a female donor with early-stage non-small cell lung cancer. This sequence joins TRBV28 and TRBJ2-7; D unresolved. The sample was PBMCs, taken at follow-up. In DNA form, the CDR3 reads TGTGCCAGCAGTACCGGTCCCTACGAGCAGTACTTC. Its translation is CASSTGPYEQYF.